This TCR beta chain was identified during a study of CD8 T cells in ankylosing spondylitis. Study-wide results and caveats: About eight highly homologous variants made up a TCR beta motif that seemed to typify ankylosing spondylitis blood. The authors found the disease-linked clones to be CD8+ and relatively rare in peripheral blood.

A word on this clonotype: Its antigen is unknown.

It was by quantitative 5'-RACE with molecular barcodes that TCR beta libraries were made. TCRdb fed the 5' RACE reads into MiXCR, producing one record per CDR3 protein. The sample has around 770,000 distinct CDR3 sequences, 10% to 15% seen once. The receptor's source is a male donor with ankylosing spondylitis. The sample was blood, either unsorted or a sorted T cell fraction (not recorded which).

CDR3 sequence (DNA): TGCGCCAGCAGTGACAGACCCTACGAGCAGTACTTC. As protein: CASSDRPYEQYF. The V call is TRBV10-1, the J call TRBJ2-7; D call uncertain. V dropped 3 bases and J dropped 2 bases, with 5 bases sitting between them. From germline, CDR1 is WNHNN and CDR2 SYGVQD (reference sequence). This CDR3 has 12 amino acids.